The rows below give T cell receptor beta chains drawn from one sample of a study of regulatory T cells. The data were produced by immunoSEQ multiplex PCR, yet TCRdb's version contains in-frame clones alone and is incomplete. The table shows tens of thousands of clones, with around 91% occurring only once. Sequenced material: conventional CD4+ T cells sorted from blood. The receptors shown here come from a person aged 18 to 35 with CD3G deficiency. CDR3s include the opening cysteine and the closing phenylalanine or tryptophan. A D gene is named only where the DNA matches it firmly. Only some rows state a clone size, as once, few, many or a class for expanded clones.

>TRBD1|-|TRBJ2-7|TRBV28
TGTGCCAGCTCAGACCCGGGGACAGGGGCCGTCGAGCAGTACTTC
CASSDPGTGAVEQYF
>-|-|TRBJ2-7|TRBV11-2
TGTGCCAGCAGCTTAAATGAAGGGGTCGAGCAGTACTTC
CASSLNEGVEQYF
>-|few|TRBJ1-5|TRBV18
TGTGCCAGCTCTCAAGCCCGGGATTCGCCCCAGCATTTT
CASSQARDSPQHF
>-|few|TRBJ2-3|TRBV19
TGTGCCAGTAGTAAGGGGATCACAGATACGCAGTATTTT
CASSKGITDTQYF
>-|-|TRBJ2-7|TRBV10-3
TGTGCCACCCAAAGAACAGGTGGGAAGTACGAGCAGTACTTC
CATQRTGGKYEQYF
>-|-|TRBJ1-1|TRBV4-1
TGCGCCAGCAGCCAAGGGTTGGGGGGTAAGACTGAAGCTTTCTTT
CASSQGLGGKTEAFF
>TRBD1|-|TRBJ1-5|TRBV6-6
TGTGCCAGCAGCCCCGGGACAGCCCATGGACAGCCCCAGCATTTT
CASSPGTAHGQPQHF
>-|-|TRBJ2-1|TRBV5-1
TGCGCCAGCAGCTTAGGGAGCTCCTACAATGAGCAGTTCTTC
CASSLGSSYNEQFF
>-|-|TRBJ2-1|TRBV5-1
TGCGCCAGCAGTCGGTGGGAGAGGGATGAGCAGTTCTTC
CASSRWERDEQFF
>-|-|TRBJ2-6|TRBV6-1
TGTGCCAGCAGTGGTGGGTTCACCTCTGGGGCCAACGTCCTGACTTTC
CASSGGFTSGANVLTF
>TRBD2|-|TRBJ2-7|TRBV18
TGTGCCAGCTCACCCCTAGCGGGGGGGGCTTACGAGCAGTACTTC
CASSPLAGGAYEQYF
>TRBD1|-|TRBJ2-5|TRBV6-1
TGTGCCAGCAGTGAGGGACAGGGGGCGGCGACCCAGTACTTC
CASSEGQGAATQYF
>-|few|TRBJ2-7|TRBV11-2
TGTGCCAGCAGCTTAGAGGAAGGGCAGTACTTC
CASSLEEGQYF
>TRBD1|-|TRBJ1-5|TRBV6-6
TGTGCCAGCACTACCGGTGGGACAGAAGCCCAGCCCCAGCATTTT
CASTTGGTEAQPQHF
>TRBD1|-|TRBJ2-2|TRBV11-3
TGTGCCAGCAGCTTATTTGGGGGACAGGCGAACACCGGGGAGCTGTTTTTT
CASSLFGGQANTGELFF
>TRBD2|-|TRBJ2-7|TRBV28
TGTGCCAGCAGTTTCCTTGGGACTAGAGGCGAGCAGTACTTC
CASSFLGTRGEQYF
>-|-|TRBJ2-2|TRBV11-3
TGTGCCAGCAGCTTCGAGGCAGGGACCGGGGAGCTGTTTTTT
CASSFEAGTGELFF
>TRBD1|once|TRBJ1-4|TRBV13
TGTGCCAGCAGCTGGACAGGGGACCCTCCGAATGAAAAACTGTTTTTT
CASSWTGDPPNEKLFF
>-|once|TRBJ2-6|TRBV7-8
TGTGCCAGCAGCTTAGGGGGAAGGTCTAGAGGGGCCAACGTCCTGACTTTC
CASSLGGRSRGANVLTF
>-|-|TRBJ2-1|TRBV6-1
TGTGCCACCGAGGAACTAGGCCACAATGAGCAGTTCTTC
CATEELGHNEQFF
>-|-|TRBJ2-1|TRBV18
TGTGCCAGCTCACCAACTGCCGGCGATGAGCAGTTCTTC
CASSPTAGDEQFF
>TRBD1|-|TRBJ1-6|TRBV6-1
TGTGCCAGCAGTGAATCGACAGGGGGCCTCTACACCCTCCACTTT
CASSESTGGLYTLHF
>-|-|TRBJ1-1|TRBV6-5
TGTGCCAGCAGTTACTCTTCGGGGAGTACTGAAGCTTTCTTT
CASSYSSGSTEAFF
>-|-|TRBJ2-4|TRBV6-1
TGTGCCAGCAGTGAGAGTCTAGCGCAAAACATTCAGTACTTC
CASSESLAQNIQYF
>-|-|TRBJ1-2|TRBV28
TGTGCCAGCAGTTTTGGCAGTTCTGACTATGGCTACACCTTC
CASSFGSSDYGYTF
>-|-|TRBJ1-1|TRBV30
TGTGCCTGGAGTGGTGGACGGAGCACTGAAGCTTTCTTT
CAWSGGRSTEAFF
>-|-|TRBJ2-7|TRBV6-6
TGTGCCAGCAGAAGCGGTCGGGATGCTCGCGAGCAGTACTTC
CASRSGRDAREQYF